This entry features one T cell receptor beta chain sequence. The record originates from a study of T cell changes during pregnancy in multiple sclerosis. Repertoires were generated with immunoSEQ multiplex PCR, while TCRdb's copy carries only in-frame clones and drops some. Of about 40,000 clones detected, around 90% appear once; the ten largest clones hold around 0.41%. Germline lookup yields CDR1 MDHEN and CDR2 SYDVKM. This CDR3 region has 13 residues. The V and J ends lost 5 bases and 6 bases respectively, with 11 bases between them. The J gene is TRBJ2-1, the V gene TRBV28; unclear D gene. The clonotype was recovered from a female donor with multiple sclerosis, enrolled in a pregnancy study. Sample: CD4+ T cells from peripheral blood mononuclear cells, taken in the third trimester of pregnancy. The CDR3 DNA reads TGTGCCAGCAGTCTAGGCTACGGCAATGAGCAGTTCTTC. Translating gives CASSLGYGNEQFF.